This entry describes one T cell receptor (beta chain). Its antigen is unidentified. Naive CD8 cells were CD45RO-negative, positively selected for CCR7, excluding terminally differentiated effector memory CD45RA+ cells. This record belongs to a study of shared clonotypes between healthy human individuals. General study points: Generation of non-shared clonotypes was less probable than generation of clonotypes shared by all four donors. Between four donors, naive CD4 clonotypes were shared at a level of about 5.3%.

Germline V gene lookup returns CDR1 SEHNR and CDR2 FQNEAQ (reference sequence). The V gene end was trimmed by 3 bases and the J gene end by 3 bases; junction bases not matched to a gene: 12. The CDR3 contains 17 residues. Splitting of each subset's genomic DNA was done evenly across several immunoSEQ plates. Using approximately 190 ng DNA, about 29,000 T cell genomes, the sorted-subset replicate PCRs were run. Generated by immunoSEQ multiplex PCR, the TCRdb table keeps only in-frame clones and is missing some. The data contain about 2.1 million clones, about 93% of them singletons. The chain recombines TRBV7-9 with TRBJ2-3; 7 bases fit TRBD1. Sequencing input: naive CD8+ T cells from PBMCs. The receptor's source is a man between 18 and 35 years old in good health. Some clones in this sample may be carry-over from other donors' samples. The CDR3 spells CASSLGEQGFWTDTQYF. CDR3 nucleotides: TGTGCCAGCAGCTTGGGTGAACAGGGGTTTTGGACAGATACGCAGTATTTT.